Shown below are 15 T cell receptor beta chains from a single sample sequenced in a study of shared clonotypes between healthy human individuals (dated by TCRdb to about 2020). Library preparation employed the immunoSEQ multiplex PCR assay. Held by TCRdb, this immuneACCESS table contains in-frame sequences only and omits some clones. Under half of the omission traces to an unresolved V gene where checked; the cause of the rest is unknown. The sample profile shows more than 550,000 clones; roughly 72% of them were found once. The ten biggest clones cover about 1.7% of the sample. Sequencing input: memory CD4+ T cells sorted from blood. What the cell subset or site label conveys for this sample: CD45RA-negative fraction. The receptors here all came from a woman in her twenties or thirties in good health.

As concerns this clone: Other nucleotide sequences from this sample produce the same CDR3. The chain carries TRBV28 and TRBJ2-7; D is perhaps TRBD1 or TRBD2 (5 bases each). The CDR3 runs to 13 residues. Trimming left V 6 bases short and J 3 bases short, with 12 bases between. Germline loops: CDR1 MDHEN, CDR2 SYDVKM. CDR3 residues: CASSPTRGYEQYF. The DNA for the CDR3 is TGTGCCAGCAGCCCTACGAGGGGCTACGAGCAGTACTTC.

The chain links TRBV28 to TRBJ2-7; 10 bases fit TRBD2. This CDR3 has 15 residues. CDR1 and CDR2 from the germline V gene are MDHEN and SYDVKM. V gave up 4 bases and J gave up 4 bases; unmatched junction bases: 7. The CDR3 reads CASSSLSGRGYEQYF. In DNA form, the CDR3 reads TGTGCCAGCAGTTCCCTCAGCGGGAGGGGATACGAGCAGTACTTC.

This sequence joins TRBV5-1 and TRBJ2-3, with a weak D call TRBD1 (6 bases). V shed 0 bases and J shed 5 bases, with 16 bases lying between them. There are 16 residues in the CDR3. Germline CDR1 reads SGHRS; CDR2 reads YFSETQ. This CDR3 is CASSLAWTARGDTQYF. Written as DNA, the CDR3 is TGCGCCAGCAGCTTGGCTTGGACAGCGAGGGGAGATACGCAGTATTTT.

This clone has just a few counts. The V gene is TRBV6-5, the J gene TRBJ1-1; D is uncertain. This CDR3 spans 11 amino acids. Germline V gene sequence: CDR1 MNHEY, CDR2 SVGAGI. The germline V and J ends were trimmed by 7 bases and 1 base, with 4 bases remaining between them. The CDR3 DNA reads as TGTGCCAGCATAACGAACACTGAAGCTTTCTTT. Its translation is CASITNTEAFF.

The chain is built from TRBV9 and TRBJ1-5, with D unresolved. The CDR3 consists of 14 residues. Germline CDR1 and CDR2: SGDLS and YYNGEE. Trimming cost V 2 bases and J 3 bases, with 9 bases left between them. The CDR3 coding sequence is TGTGCCAGCAGCGTCGACGCTTACAATCAGCCCCAGCATTTT. Residues: CASSVDAYNQPQHF.

In its sample, this clone was seen a few times. This chain joins TRBV5-6 and TRBJ2-7; weak D call: TRBD2 (6 bases). The germline CDR1 and CDR2 sequences are SGHDT and YYEEEE. The CDR3 covers 15 residues. V lost 4 bases to trimming and J lost 5 bases, with 19 bases between them. This chain's CDR3 is CASSILRLASHEQYF. DNA for the CDR3: TGTGCCAGCAGCATACTCCGGCTAGCGAGCCACGAGCAGTACTTC.

This chain joins TRBV5-5 and TRBJ1-3; 9 bases line up with TRBD1. The CDR3 is 14 residues long. V was clipped by 4 bases and J by 2 bases; unmatched bases: 1. Germline CDR1 reads SGHKS; CDR2 reads YYEKEE (reference sequence). The CDR3 nucleotides are TGTGCCAGCAGCAGACAGGGGGCTGGAAACACCATATATTTT. As protein: CASSRQGAGNTIYF.

Note on this clone: Other DNA sequences from this sample encode an identical CDR3 as well. DNA of the CDR3: TGCGCCAGCAGCTCCAGGACTGGATCCTACGAGCAGTACTTC. This gives the protein CASSSRTGSYEQYF. The V gene is TRBV5-1, the J gene TRBJ2-7, with D maybe TRBD2 (5 bases). Germline V gives CDR1 SGHRS, CDR2 YFSETQ. CDR3 size: 14 residues. V dropped 3 bases and J dropped 1 base, with 11 bases sitting between them.

The J gene is TRBJ2-2, the V gene TRBV6-5; 9 nucleotides agree with TRBD1. CDR1 and CDR2 (germline): MNHEY, SVGAGI. V shed 6 bases, J shed 7 bases, and the junction held 6 bases outside the gene matches. CDR3 length: 14 amino acids. The CDR3 DNA follows: TGTGCCAGCAGCCGGGACAGGGAAGTCGGGGAGCTGTTTTTT. Its protein product is CASSRDREVGELFF.

The rearrangement links TRBV19 to TRBJ1-5; 9 bases fit TRBD1. Germline-derived CDR1 and CDR2 are LNHDA and SQIVND (reference sequence). J lost 7 bases, V lost 5 bases, and 6 bases had no gene match. The CDR3 extends over 14 amino acids. Here the CDR3 DNA reads TGTGCCAGTAGTTACGGGACAGGGTTCCAGCCCCAGCATTTT. This translates into CASSYGTGFQPQHF.

The chain combines TRBV6-5 with TRBJ2-1; 9 bases line up with TRBD2. V lost 6 bases, J lost 8 bases, and 11 bases stayed unmatched. Germline loops: CDR1 MNHEY, CDR2 SVGAGI. The CDR3 is 15 residues long. The CDR3 nucleotides are TGTGCCAGCAGCAGTACCGGGACTAGCTCCGATGAGCAGTTCTTC. It specifies CASSSTGTSSDEQFF.

As for this clone: The junction departs from germline at one end; a sequencing error may be responsible. The chain combines TRBV18 with TRBJ2-2, with D maybe TRBD2 (5 bases). The CDR3 has 17 amino acids. Germline loops: CDR1 KGHSH, CDR2 LQKENI. The CDR3 loop reads CASSLGAVRWDTGELFF. DNA of the CDR3: TGTGCCAGTTCACTGGGAGCAGTGAGGTGGGACACCGGGGAGCTGTTTTTT.

The CDR3 sequence: CASRRGQETQYF. CDR3 DNA sequence: TGTGCCTCCAGGAGGGGTCAAGAGACCCAGTACTTC. J is TRBJ2-5 and V is TRBV5-6, with a possible D match to TRBD2 (6 bases). CDR3 length: 12 residues. Germline V lookup: CDR1 SGHDT, CDR2 YYEEEE. V was trimmed by 10 bases and J by 2 bases, leaving 12 bases between them.

The chain links TRBV7-9 to TRBJ1-1, with 7 bases matching TRBD1. After removal of 3 bases from V and 0 bases from J, the junction contained 4 bases not matched to a gene. The CDR3 has 15 residues. In germline, CDR1 is SEHNR, CDR2 FQNEAQ (reference sequence). The CDR3 sequence: CASSLTGHMNTEAFF. For the CDR3, the DNA is TGTGCCAGCAGCTTGACAGGGCACATGAACACTGAAGCTTTCTTT.

CDR3 bases: TGCGCCAGCAGCAAACAGGGGGCTGAGCAGTTCTTC. Translated: CASSKQGAEQFF. This chain links TRBV5-1 with TRBJ2-1, with 9 bases identical to TRBD1. Germline CDR1 is SGHRS and CDR2 is YFSETQ. After removal of 4 bases from V and 9 bases from J, the junction contained 2 bases not matched to a gene. The CDR3 is 12 amino acids.